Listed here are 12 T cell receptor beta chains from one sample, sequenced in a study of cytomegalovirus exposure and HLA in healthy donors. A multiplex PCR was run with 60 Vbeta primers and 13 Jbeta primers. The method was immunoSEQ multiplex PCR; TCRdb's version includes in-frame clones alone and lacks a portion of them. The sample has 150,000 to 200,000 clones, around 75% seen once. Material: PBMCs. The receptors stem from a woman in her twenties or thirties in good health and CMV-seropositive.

CDR3 in amino acids: CASSLAVRGGEAFF. The CDR3 bases are TGTGCCAGCAGCTTAGCGGTACGGGGGGGTGAAGCTTTCTTT. The chain carries TRBV7-2 and TRBJ1-1; tentatively, D is TRBD1 (5 bases). This CDR3 spans 14 amino acids. Germline V gene lookup returns CDR1 SGHTA and CDR2 FQGNSA. The ends were cut back, 0 bases at V and 7 bases at J, with 12 bases in the middle.

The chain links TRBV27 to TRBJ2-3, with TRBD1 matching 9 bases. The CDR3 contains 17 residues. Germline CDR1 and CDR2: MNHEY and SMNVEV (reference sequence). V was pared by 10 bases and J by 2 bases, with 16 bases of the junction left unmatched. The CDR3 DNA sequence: TGTGCCAACGGCGGGGACAGGGTATCCCCCCACACAGATACGCAGTATTTT. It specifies CANGGDRVSPHTDTQYF.

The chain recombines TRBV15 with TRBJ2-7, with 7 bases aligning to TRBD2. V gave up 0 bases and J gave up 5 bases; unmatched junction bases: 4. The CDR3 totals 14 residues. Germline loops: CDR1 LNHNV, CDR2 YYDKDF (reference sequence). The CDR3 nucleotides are TGTGCCACCAGCAGAGAGGGGGGAGGGGACGAGCAGTACTTC. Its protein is CATSREGGGDEQYF.

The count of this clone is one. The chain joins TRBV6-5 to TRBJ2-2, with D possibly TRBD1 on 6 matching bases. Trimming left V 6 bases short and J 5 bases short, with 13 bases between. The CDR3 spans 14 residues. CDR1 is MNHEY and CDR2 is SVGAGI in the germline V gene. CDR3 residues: CASSSQQGTGELFF. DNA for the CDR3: TGTGCCAGCAGCTCTCAACAGGGAACCGGGGAGCTGTTTTTT.

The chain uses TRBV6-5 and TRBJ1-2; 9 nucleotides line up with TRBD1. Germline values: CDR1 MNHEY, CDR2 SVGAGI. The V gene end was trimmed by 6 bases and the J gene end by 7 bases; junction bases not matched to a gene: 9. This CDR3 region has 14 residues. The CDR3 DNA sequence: TGTGCCAGCAGCACAACAGGGGGCGCGAGTGGCTACACCTTC. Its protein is CASSTTGGASGYTF.

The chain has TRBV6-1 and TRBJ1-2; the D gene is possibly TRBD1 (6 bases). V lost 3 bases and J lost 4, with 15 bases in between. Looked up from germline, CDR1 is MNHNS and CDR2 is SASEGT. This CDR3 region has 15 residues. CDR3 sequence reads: CASSEAGAGVYGYTF. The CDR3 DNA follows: TGTGCCAGCAGTGAGGCAGGGGCGGGAGTCTATGGCTACACCTTC.

The CDR3 coding sequence is TGTGCCAGTAGTGCCGACGGACCGGGACAGGTACAAGAGACCCAGTACTTC. Protein: CASSADGPGQVQETQYF. V is TRBV19 and J is TRBJ2-5; 8 bases are shared with TRBD1. Per the germline V gene, CDR1 is LNHDA and CDR2 is SQIVND (reference sequence). Trimming took 5 bases from V and 2 from J; bases not matched to a gene: 13. This CDR3 has 17 amino acids.

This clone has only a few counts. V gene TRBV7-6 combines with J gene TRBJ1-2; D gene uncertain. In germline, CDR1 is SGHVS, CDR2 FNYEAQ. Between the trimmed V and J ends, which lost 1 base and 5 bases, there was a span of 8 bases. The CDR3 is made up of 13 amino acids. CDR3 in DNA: TGTGCCAGCAGCTTAGGGCCAAATTATGGCTACACCTTC. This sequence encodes CASSLGPNYGYTF.

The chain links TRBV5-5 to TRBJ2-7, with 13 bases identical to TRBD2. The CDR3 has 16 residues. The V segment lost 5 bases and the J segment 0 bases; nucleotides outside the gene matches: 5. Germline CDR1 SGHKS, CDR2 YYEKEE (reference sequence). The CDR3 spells CASRIGTSGVSYEQYF. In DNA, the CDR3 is TGTGCCAGCAGAATCGGGACTAGCGGGGTCTCCTACGAGCAGTACTTC.

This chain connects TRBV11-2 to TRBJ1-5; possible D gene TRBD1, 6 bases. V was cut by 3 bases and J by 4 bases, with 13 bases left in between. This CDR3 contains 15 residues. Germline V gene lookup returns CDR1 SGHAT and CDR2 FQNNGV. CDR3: CASSLSGAPNQPQHF. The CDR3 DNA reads TGTGCCAGCAGCTTGTCAGGGGCACCTAATCAGCCCCAGCATTTT.

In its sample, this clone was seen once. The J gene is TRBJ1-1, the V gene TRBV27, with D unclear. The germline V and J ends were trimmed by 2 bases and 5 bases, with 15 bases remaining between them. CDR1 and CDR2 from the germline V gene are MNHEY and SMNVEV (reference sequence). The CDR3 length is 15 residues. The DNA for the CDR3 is TGTGCCAGCAGTTTAATAGAGGGCAGAGGGACTGAAGCTTTCTTT. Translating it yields CASSLIEGRGTEAFF.

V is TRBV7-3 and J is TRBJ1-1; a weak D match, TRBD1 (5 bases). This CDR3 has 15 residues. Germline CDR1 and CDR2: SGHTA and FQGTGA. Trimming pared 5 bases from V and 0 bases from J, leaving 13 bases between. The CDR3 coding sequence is TGTGCCAGCAGCCCTGCGCGGGGGGTGAACACTGAAGCTTTCTTT. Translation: CASSPARGVNTEAFF.